This T cell receptor (beta chain) was retrieved from a study of cytotoxic CD8 clonotypes in ibrutinib-treated CLL. With regard to this clone: Its antigen is not known.

TCR beta libraries used around 2.2 micrograms of genomic DNA from cryopreserved PBMCs. The V and J ends lost 2 bases and 4 bases respectively, with 12 bases between them. The CDR3 is 14 residues long. The germline V gene encodes CDR1 GTSNPN and CDR2 SVGIG (reference sequence). The study's findings and limits: Increased clonality at ibrutinib response gave way to a return toward baseline at progression. Exceeding age-matched healthy donors, baseline clonality also tracked the counts of circulating CD8+ T cells.

The planned depth of sequencing spanned 1 in 200,000 to 1 in 1 million T cells. The data were produced by immunoSEQ multiplex PCR, yet TCRdb's version contains in-frame clones alone and is incomplete. The data contain some 200,000 clones, just under 80% of them singletons. The input for sequencing was PBMCs, taken after 12 months of ibrutinib treatment. The chain combines TRBV30 with TRBJ2-1, with TRBD2 as a possible D gene (5 bases). The TCR sequence derives from a human donor with chronic lymphocytic leukemia. CDR3 DNA: TGTGCCTGGAGTCGGGAAGCTATGTACAATGAGCAGTTCTTC. Its translation: CAWSREAMYNEQFF.